This TCR beta chain was profiled in a study of blood T cell repertoires in COVID-19. The wider study: T cells, B-cell-depleted T cells, or PBMCs supplied cDNA or gDNA.

There are 15 residues in the CDR3. V shed 3 bases and J 6 bases; nucleotides not matched to a gene: 6. Germline V gives CDR1 KGHSH, CDR2 LQKENI. Authors' data handling: For nucleated cells, counts were estimated from reference gene primer amplification. Some clones are missing from TCRdb's copy, which holds only in-frame ones; the method was immunoSEQ multiplex PCR. The V and J calls and clone size come from that table; D and trimming were worked out from the DNA. In the table there are fewer than 60,000 clones, more than 75% of which are singletons. Sequenced sample: peripheral blood. This TCR was recovered from a human donor in a cohort sampled during active COVID-19. The chain recombines TRBV18 with TRBJ2-1; 9 bases are a match to TRBD2. The CDR3 DNA reads as TGTGCCAGCTCACCTATAGCGGGGGTGACCAATGAGCAGTTCTTC. Residues: CASSPIAGVTNEQFF.